A selection of T cell receptor beta chains follows, all from one sample in a study of shared clonotypes between healthy human individuals. Generated by immunoSEQ multiplex PCR, the TCRdb table keeps only in-frame clones and is missing some. The top ten clones hold 1.1% of a sample with some 2.1 million clones, over 85% of them seen once. Sequenced: naive CD8+ T cells sorted from blood. The receptors were gathered from a man aged 18 to 29 in good health. CDR3s include the opening cysteine and the closing phenylalanine or tryptophan. D genes are given only for firm matches. The size entry is marked missing in some rows and otherwise reads once, few, many or a size class.

v_gene,d_gene,abundance,j_gene,CDR3aa,CDR3nt
TRBV4-1,TRBD2,.,TRBJ2-7,CASSQGGTSDEQYF,TGCGCCAGCAGCCAAGGTGGGACTAGCGACGAGCAGTACTTC
TRBV5-4,.,once,TRBJ2-5,CASSVGRSLEQYF,TGTGCCAGCAGCGTCGGCCGTTCCCTGGAGCAGTACTTC
TRBV12-5,TRBD2,.,TRBJ2-1,CASGEGLAVDNEQFF,TGTGCTAGTGGTGAGGGACTAGCGGTCGACAATGAGCAGTTCTTC
TRBV11-2,.,.,TRBJ1-2,CASESNDRIYGYTF,TGTGCCAGCGAATCTAACGACAGAATCTATGGCTACACCTTC
TRBV4-1,TRBD2,.,TRBJ2-3,CASSQEMGGGAVNTQYF,TGCGCCAGCAGCCAAGAGATGGGCGGGGGGGCCGTAAATACGCAGTATTTT
TRBV10-2,.,.,TRBJ2-7,CASSDVGGVPSYEQYF,TGCGCCAGCAGTGATGTAGGGGGGGTTCCCTCCTACGAGCAGTACTTC
TRBV19,.,.,TRBJ2-1,CASSILGQNEQFF,TGTGCCAGTAGTATATTAGGCCAAAATGAGCAGTTCTTC
TRBV25-1,TRBD2,.,TRBJ2-5,CASSRGMGGETQYF,TGTGCCAGCAGTCGCGGTATGGGGGGGGAGACCCAGTACTTC
TRBV28,.,.,TRBJ1-5,CASSPKAIGSNQPQHF,TGTGCCAGCAGTCCCAAGGCAATCGGGAGCAATCAGCCCCAGCATTTT
TRBV28,.,.,TRBJ1-4,CASSTGGLNEKLFF,TGTGCCAGCAGTACCGGGGGACTCAATGAAAAACTGTTTTTT
TRBV27,TRBD1,.,TRBJ1-4,CASSLGQVGEKLFF,TGTGCCAGCAGTTTGGGACAGGTCGGCGAAAAACTGTTTTTT
TRBV19,.,.,TRBJ1-5,CASSPGDSNQPQHF,TGTGCCAGTAGTCCGGGAGATAGCAATCAGCCCCAGCATTTT
TRBV7-8,TRBD2,.,TRBJ2-1,CASSPEPGLAVLESSYNEQFF,TGTGCCAGCAGCCCGGAGCCGGGACTAGCGGTCCTTGAGAGCTCCTACAATGAGCAGTTCTTC
TRBV5-4,TRBD2,.,TRBJ2-3,CASSFSFGRKTQYF,TGTGCCAGCAGCTTCTCTTTCGGGAGGAAAACGCAGTATTTT
TRBV4-3,TRBD2,once,TRBJ2-3,CASSQGSGSLDTQYF,TGCGCCAGCAGCCAAGGTAGCGGGAGTTTGGATACGCAGTATTTT
TRBV4-1,.,.,TRBJ2-1,CASSPKSQDEQFF,TGCGCCAGCAGCCCCAAAAGCCAGGATGAGCAGTTCTTC
TRBV6-6,.,.,TRBJ2-1,CASSYSGVNEQFF,TGTGCCAGCAGTTACTCAGGGGTTAATGAGCAGTTCTTC
TRBV15,TRBD2,.,TRBJ2-7,CATSRGEGEQYF,TGTGCCACCAGCAGAGGGGAGGGCGAGCAGTACTTC
TRBV5-1,.,.,TRBJ1-4,CASSLEAGLNEKLFF,TGCGCCAGCAGCTTGGAGGCAGGGCTTAATGAAAAACTGTTTTTT
TRBV11-2,.,.,TRBJ2-3,CASSFGTSGATDTQYF,TGTGCCAGCAGCTTCGGAACCTCTGGGGCCACAGATACGCAGTATTTT
TRBV4-1,.,.,TRBJ2-3,CASSQARTDTQYF,TGCGCCAGCAGCCAAGCTCGCACAGATACGCAGTATTTT
TRBV30,.,.,TRBJ2-5,CACLQETQYF,TGTGCCTGCTTACAAGAGACCCAGTACTTC
TRBV13,TRBD2,.,TRBJ2-3,CASSLVAAGLADTDTQYF,TGTGCCAGCAGCTTAGTAGCCGCGGGACTAGCCGACACAGATACGCAGTATTTT
TRBV4-3,TRBD1,.,TRBJ2-7,CASSQGTGVYEQYF,TGCGCCAGCAGCCAAGGGACAGGGGTCTACGAGCAGTACTTC
TRBV13,.,.,TRBJ2-1,CASSLEIYNEQFF,TGTGCCAGCAGCTTAGAGATATACAATGAGCAGTTCTTC
TRBV27,.,.,TRBJ1-4,CASSLSSTGRRYLDEKLFF,TGTGCCAGCAGTTTATCCAGTACAGGCCGCAGATATTTGGATGAAAAACTGTTTTTT
TRBV29-1,.,.,TRBJ1-2,CSVEEQNYGYTF,TGCAGCGTTGAGGAGCAGAACTATGGCTACACCTTC
TRBV4-3,TRBD1,.,TRBJ2-7,CASSQVFGQGTYEQYF,TGCGCCAGCAGCCAAGTTTTCGGACAGGGAACCTACGAGCAGTACTTC
TRBV7-9,.,.,TRBJ2-3,CASTLSSWGELTDTQYF,TGTGCCAGCACCCTCTCTAGTTGGGGGGAGCTCACAGATACGCAGTATTTT
TRBV2,.,.,TRBJ1-5,CASSEAREGFSNQPQHF,TGTGCCAGCAGTGAAGCGCGAGAGGGATTTAGCAATCAGCCCCAGCATTTT
TRBV7-9,TRBD1,.,TRBJ1-2,CASSGGTDSWAYGYTF,TGTGCCAGCAGCGGAGGGACAGACTCATGGGCCTATGGCTACACCTTC
TRBV6-5,.,.,TRBJ2-1,CASSYSAGEAYNEQFF,TGTGCCAGCAGTTACTCGGCAGGGGAGGCCTACAATGAGCAGTTCTTC
TRBV5-4,TRBD1,.,TRBJ1-1,CASSFSDRENTEAFF,TGTGCCAGCAGCTTTTCCGACAGGGAGAACACTGAAGCTTTCTTT
TRBV6-6,.,.,TRBJ1-4,CASSYEGVREKLFF,TGTGCCAGCAGTTACGAGGGTGTGAGGGAAAAACTGTTTTTT
TRBV6-1,TRBD2,.,TRBJ2-7,CASSEGSGRSYEQYF,TGTGCCAGCAGTGAGGGTAGCGGGAGGTCTTACGAGCAGTACTTC
TRBV27,TRBD1,.,TRBJ2-3,CASSFGTGESGDTQYF,TGTGCCAGCAGTTTTGGGACAGGGGAATCAGGAGATACGCAGTATTTT
TRBV7-9,.,once,TRBJ2-7,CASSSWEEGPYEQYF,TGTGCCAGCAGCTCGTGGGAGGAAGGTCCCTACGAGCAGTACTTC
TRBV13,TRBD2,.,TRBJ2-2,CASSLKLAGKNTGELFF,TGTGCCAGCAGCTTAAAGCTAGCGGGAAAGAACACCGGGGAGCTGTTTTTT
TRBV10-2,.,.,TRBJ1-5,CASSEGVAQWDQPQHF,TGCGCCAGCAGTGAGGGAGTGGCCCAATGGGATCAGCCCCAGCATTTT
TRBV7-8,.,once,TRBJ2-7,CASSLLGIQVHEQYF,TGTGCCAGCAGCTTATTGGGGATACAAGTCCACGAGCAGTACTTC
TRBV5-6,TRBD2,.,TRBJ2-5,CASSLFTSKLAGRQETQYF,TGTGCCAGCAGCTTGTTTACGTCGAAACTAGCGGGGAGACAAGAGACCCAGTACTTC
TRBV4-3,.,.,TRBJ2-2,CASSTYGTGELFF,TGCGCCAGCAGCACTTATGGCACCGGGGAGCTGTTTTTT
TRBV7-2,.,.,TRBJ2-3,CASSHDRDPDTQYF,TGTGCCAGCAGCCACGACCGGGATCCAGATACGCAGTATTTT
TRBV11-2,.,.,TRBJ2-1,CASSLEDDNEQFF,TGTGCCAGCAGCTTAGAAGATGACAATGAGCAGTTCTTC
TRBV10-2,TRBD2,.,TRBJ2-1,CASSESASGGVYNEQFF,TGCGCCAGCAGTGAGTCGGCTAGCGGGGGCGTTTACAATGAGCAGTTCTTC
TRBV30,.,.,TRBJ2-7,CAWSAPSPALYF,TGTGCCTGGAGTGCCCCGTCCCCAGCACTATACTTC